Below, one TCR beta chain is given with its context. Using immunoSEQ multiplex PCR, the repertoire was profiled, and TCRdb retains in-frame clones only, with some absent. The sample records 74,000 or so clones, about 90% being singletons. The sample is drawn from a study of OX40 agonist ivuxolimab in advanced cancers. CDR3 size: 18 residues. CDR1 and CDR2 (germline): SGHTA, FQGNSA. The V and J ends lost 1 base and 5 bases, in that order; junction bases with no gene match: 13. Material: CD4+ or CD8+ T cells sorted from blood, obtained in a trial of the OX40 agonist ivuxolimab. The genes are TRBV7-2 and TRBJ2-2; TRBD2 agrees at 7 bases. The sequence was collected from an adult with an advanced solid tumor such as melanoma, head and neck, liver or kidney cancer. CDR3 region: CASSLGWATGRETGELFF. The CDR3, as DNA: TGTGCCAGCAGCTTAGGTTGGGCTACTGGGCGGGAGACCGGGGAGCTGTTTTTT.